The clone carrying this T cell receptor (beta chain) was counted a few times. Donors were healthy Caucasian individuals from Russia aged about 6 to 90. PBMCs, at least 7 million per sample, were isolated. Per sample, extraction of total RNA gave at least 5.5 micrograms in every case. With a J-beta primer mix and a sample-barcoded 5' primer, a second PCR ran roughly 7 to 11 cycles. The study obtained at least 3 million CDR3-containing paired-end reads from every sample. TCRdb processed the 5' RACE reads anew with MiXCR; each CDR3 protein has one entry. The sample records 450,000 to 700,000 distinct CDR3 sequences, approximately 25% being singletons. Germline CDR1 SGHTA, CDR2 FQGNSA. The CDR3 extends over 12 amino acids. Trimming stripped 9 bases from V and 5 bases from J, with 10 bases between. This sample is part of a study of blood T cells in healthy people across ages.

The rearrangement links TRBV7-2 to TRBJ2-2, with D unresolved. The sequence derives from a woman between 65 and 79 years old in good health. Sequences were obtained from blood. CDR3 in amino acids: CAREAITGELFF. The CDR3 nucleotides are TGTGCCAGAGAGGCTATTACCGGGGAGCTGTTTTTT.